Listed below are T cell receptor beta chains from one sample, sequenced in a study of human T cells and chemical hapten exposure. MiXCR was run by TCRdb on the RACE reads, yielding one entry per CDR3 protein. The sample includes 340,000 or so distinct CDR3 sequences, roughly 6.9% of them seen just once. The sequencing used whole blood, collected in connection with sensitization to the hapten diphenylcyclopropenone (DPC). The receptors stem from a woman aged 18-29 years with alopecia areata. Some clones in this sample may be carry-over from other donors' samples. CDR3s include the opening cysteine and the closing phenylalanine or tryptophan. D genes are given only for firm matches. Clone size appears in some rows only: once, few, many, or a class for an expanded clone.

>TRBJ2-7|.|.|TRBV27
CASSWAGPGFYEQYF
TGTGCCAGCAGTTGGGCCGGTCCGGGTTTCTACGAGCAGTACTTC
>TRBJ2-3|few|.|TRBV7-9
CASSPQKGGTDTQYF
TGTGCCAGCAGCCCCCAAAAAGGGGGCACAGATACGCAGTATTTT
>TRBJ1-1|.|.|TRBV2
CASQWGDGPEAFF
TGTGCCAGCCAGTGGGGGGACGGACCTGAAGCTTTCTTT
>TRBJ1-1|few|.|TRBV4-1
CASSLRPMNTEAFF
TGCGCCAGCAGCCTGCGACCCATGAACACTGAAGCTTTCTTT
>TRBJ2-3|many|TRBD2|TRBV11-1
CASSPWTSGDTDTQYF
TGTGCCAGCAGCCCCTGGACTAGCGGGGACACAGATACGCAGTATTTT
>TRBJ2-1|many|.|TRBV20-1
CSASRSSYNEQFF
TGCAGTGCTAGCCGGAGCTCCTACAATGAGCAGTTCTTC
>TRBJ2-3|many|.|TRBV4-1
CASSQEATTDTQYF
TGCGCCAGCAGCCAGGAAGCGACCACAGATACGCAGTATTTT
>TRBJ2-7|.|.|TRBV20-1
CSARDPGVSYEQYF
TGCAGTGCTAGAGATCCGGGGGTATCCTACGAGCAGTACTTC
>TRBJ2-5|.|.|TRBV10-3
CAISEWQVQETQYF
TGTGCCATCAGTGAGTGGCAGGTCCAAGAGACCCAGTACTTC
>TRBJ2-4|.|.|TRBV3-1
CASSRFQGNIQYF
TGTGCCAGCAGCCGGTTTCAGGGAAACATTCAGTACTTC
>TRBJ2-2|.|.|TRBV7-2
CASSSYTANTGELFF
TGTGCCAGCAGCTCCTACACCGCGAACACCGGGGAGCTGTTTTTT
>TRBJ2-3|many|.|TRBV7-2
CASSFGLFTDTQYF
TGTGCCAGCAGTTTTGGACTATTCACAGATACGCAGTATTTT
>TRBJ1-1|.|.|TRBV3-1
CASSRWTVNTEAFF
TGTGCCAGCAGCCGCTGGACAGTTAACACTGAAGCTTTCTTT
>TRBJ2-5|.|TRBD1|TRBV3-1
CASSYSRDSIYEETQYF
TGTGCCAGCAGCTACAGCCGGGACAGTATATACGAAGAGACCCAGTACTTC
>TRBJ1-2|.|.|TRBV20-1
CSAWTLSLANYGYTF
TGCAGTGCTTGGACACTGAGTCTAGCTAACTATGGCTACACCTTC